This T cell receptor beta chain was observed in a study of T cells in Graves' hyperthyroidism and ophthalmopathy. Exclusion of patients followed from uncontrolled infection, other autoimmune disease, pregnancy or lactation. The germline gives CDR1 SGDLS, CDR2 YYNGEE. This CDR3 spans 15 amino acids. V lost 3 bases to trimming and J lost 4 bases; unmatched junction nucleotides: 6. As regards this clonotype: Its antigen is not known.

Overall study findings and caveats: Most thyroid-expanded clonotypes above 0.001 were also found in blood.

Amplification yielded TCR beta CDR3 regions, with RNA transcripts as the source. The HTBI primer set served for first-round RT-PCR of the TCR CDR3. Using its own MiXCR run on the multiplex PCR reads, TCRdb lists one record per CDR3 protein. The sample comprises around 450,000 distinct CDR3 sequences, roughly an eighth of which are singletons, and 4% to 6.5% rests with the top ten. Sequencing used blood. This chain uses TRBV9 with TRBJ2-2; 7 bases fit TRBD2. This receptor was identified in a woman in her late teens or twenties with Graves' hyperthyroidism. CDR3 loop: CASSALGRVTGELFF. The CDR3 DNA follows: TGTGCCAGCAGCGCCTTAGGGAGGGTCACCGGGGAGCTGTTTTTT.